The TCR beta chain under discussion was sequenced for a study of T cell repertoires in ileal Crohn's disease. Whole-study context: At surgery, around 40% of patients smoked, with median disease duration approximately 8 years. All patients had surgery for stricturing (61%) or penetrating (around 39%) disease.

Generated by immunoSEQ multiplex PCR, the TCRdb table keeps only in-frame clones and is missing some. In the table there are over 11,000 clones, roughly 80% of which are singletons. Eligibility required adulthood, ileal or ileocolonic Crohn's disease and indicated ileocolonic resection. CDR1 and CDR2 from the germline V gene are SNHLY and FYNNEI. CDR3 length: 15 amino acids. V lost 7 bases to trimming and J lost 6 bases; unmatched junction nucleotides: 10. Sequences were obtained from ileal tissue. This chain uses TRBV2 with TRBJ2-1; 9 bases fit TRBD1. The source is an adult with Crohn's disease. The CDR3 sequence is CASTMGQGMGNEQFF. The CDR3 DNA sequence: TGTGCCAGCACTATGGGACAGGGAATGGGCAATGAGCAGTTCTTC.